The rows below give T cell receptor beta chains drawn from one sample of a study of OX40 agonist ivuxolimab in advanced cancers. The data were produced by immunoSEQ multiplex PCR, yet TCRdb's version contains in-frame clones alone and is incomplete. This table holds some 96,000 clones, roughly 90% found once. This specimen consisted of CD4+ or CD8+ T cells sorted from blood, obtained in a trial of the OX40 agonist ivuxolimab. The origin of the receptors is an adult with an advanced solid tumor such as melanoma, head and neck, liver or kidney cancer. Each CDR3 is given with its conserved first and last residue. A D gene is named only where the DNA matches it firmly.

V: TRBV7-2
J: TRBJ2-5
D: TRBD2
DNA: TGTGCCAGCAGCTTAGAAGCGGCGGGAGTGGAGACCCAGTACTTC
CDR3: CASSLEAAGVETQYF

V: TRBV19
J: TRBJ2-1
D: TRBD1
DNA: TGTGCCAGTAGAAGACAGGGGATTAATGAGCAGTTCTTC
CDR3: CASRRQGINEQFF

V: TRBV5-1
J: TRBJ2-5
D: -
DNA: TGCGCCAGCAGCTTGGCCGGGGCACAAGAGACCCAGTACTTC
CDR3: CASSLAGAQETQYF

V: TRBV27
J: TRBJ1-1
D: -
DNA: TGTGCCAGCAGTTCAATAGCCAGAGGCACTGAAGCTTTCTTT
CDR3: CASSSIARGTEAFF

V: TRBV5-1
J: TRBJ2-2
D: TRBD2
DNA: TGCGCCAGCAAGGAGCGGGAGTTCACCGGGGAGCTGTTTTTT
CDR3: CASKEREFTGELFF

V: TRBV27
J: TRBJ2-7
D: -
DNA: TGTGCCAGCAGTTTAGGCAGATCCTACGAGCAGTACTTC
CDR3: CASSLGRSYEQYF

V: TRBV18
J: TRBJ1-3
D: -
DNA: TGTGCCAGCTCACCATTAGGCAGGGACGGCTCTGGAAACACCATATATTTT
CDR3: CASSPLGRDGSGNTIYF

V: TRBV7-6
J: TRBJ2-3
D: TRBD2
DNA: TGTGCCAGCAGCTTAGTTCCTAGCGGGGGGCAGAGCACAGATACGCAGTATTTT
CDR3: CASSLVPSGGQSTDTQYF

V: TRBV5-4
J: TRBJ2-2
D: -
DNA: TGTGCCAGCAGCGCGGGACAGACGAACACCGGGGAGCTGTTTTTT
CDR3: CASSAGQTNTGELFF

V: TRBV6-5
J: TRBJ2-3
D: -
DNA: TGTGCCAGCACTCCAAGGGGTCCTGACACAGATACGCAGTATTTT
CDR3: CASTPRGPDTDTQYF

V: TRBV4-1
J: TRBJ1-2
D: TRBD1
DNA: TGCGCCAGCAGCCAAGTGGACAGGGGCTGGGTTGGCTACACCTTC
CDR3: CASSQVDRGWVGYTF

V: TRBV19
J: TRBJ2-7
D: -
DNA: TGTGCCAGTAGACTAGGGCACGAGCAGTACTTC
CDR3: CASRLGHEQYF

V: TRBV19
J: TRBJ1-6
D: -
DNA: TGTGCCAGTAGACCTTCCGGGACCAACAATAATTCACCCCTCCACTTT
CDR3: CASRPSGTNNNSPLHF

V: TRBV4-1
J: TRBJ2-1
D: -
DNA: TGCGCCAGCAGCCAGGAGGGGCCAGGGGACAATGAGCAGTTCTTC
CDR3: CASSQEGPGDNEQFF